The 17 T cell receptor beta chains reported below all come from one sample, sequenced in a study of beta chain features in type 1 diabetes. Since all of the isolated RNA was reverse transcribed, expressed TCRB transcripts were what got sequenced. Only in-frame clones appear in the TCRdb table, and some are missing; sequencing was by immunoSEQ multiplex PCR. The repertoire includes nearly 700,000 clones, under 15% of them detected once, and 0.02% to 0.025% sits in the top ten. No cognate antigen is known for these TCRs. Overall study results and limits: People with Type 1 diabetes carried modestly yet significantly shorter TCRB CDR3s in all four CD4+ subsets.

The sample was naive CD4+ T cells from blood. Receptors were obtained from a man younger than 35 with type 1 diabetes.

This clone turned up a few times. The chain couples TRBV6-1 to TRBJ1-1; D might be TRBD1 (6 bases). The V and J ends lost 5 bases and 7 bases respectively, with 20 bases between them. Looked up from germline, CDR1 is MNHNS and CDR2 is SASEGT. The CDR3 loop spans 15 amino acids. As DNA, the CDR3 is TGTGCCAGCAGTACCCTTTTCGGGACACCTCTTGAAGCTTTCTTT. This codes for CASSTLFGTPLEAFF.

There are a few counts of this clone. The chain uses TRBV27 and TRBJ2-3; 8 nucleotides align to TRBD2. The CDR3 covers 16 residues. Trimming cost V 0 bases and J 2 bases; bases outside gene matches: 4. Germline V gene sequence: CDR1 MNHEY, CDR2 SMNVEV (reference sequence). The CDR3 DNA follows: TGTGCCAGCAGTTTATCCACGGGGGGGATCACAGATACGCAGTATTTT. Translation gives CASSLSTGGITDTQYF.

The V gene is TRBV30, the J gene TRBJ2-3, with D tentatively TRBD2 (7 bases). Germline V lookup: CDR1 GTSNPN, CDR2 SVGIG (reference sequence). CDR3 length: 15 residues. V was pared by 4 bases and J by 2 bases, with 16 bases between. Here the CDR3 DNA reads TGTGCCTGGAAGCCTGCGGGGGCCCACACAGATACGCAGTATTTT. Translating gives CAWKPAGAHTDTQYF.

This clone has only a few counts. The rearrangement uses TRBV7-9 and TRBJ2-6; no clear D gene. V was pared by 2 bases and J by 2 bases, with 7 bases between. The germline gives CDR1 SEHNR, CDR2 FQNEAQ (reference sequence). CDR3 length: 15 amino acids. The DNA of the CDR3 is TGTGCCAGCAGCTTACGTCTCCCTGGGGCCAACGTCCTGACTTTC. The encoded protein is CASSLRLPGANVLTF. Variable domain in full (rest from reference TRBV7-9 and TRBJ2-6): DTGVSQNPRHKITKRGQNVTFRCDPISEHNRLYWYRQTLGQGPEFLTYFQNEAQLEKSRLLSDRFSAERPKGSFSTLEIQRTEQGDSAMYLCASSLRLPGANVLTFGAGSRLTVL.

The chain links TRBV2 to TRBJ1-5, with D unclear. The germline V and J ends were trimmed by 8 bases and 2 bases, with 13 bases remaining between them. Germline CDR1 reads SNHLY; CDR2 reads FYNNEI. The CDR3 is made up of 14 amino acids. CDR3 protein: CASGEMAGNQPQHF. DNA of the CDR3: TGTGCCAGCGGGGAGATGGCGGGCAATCAGCCCCAGCATTTT.

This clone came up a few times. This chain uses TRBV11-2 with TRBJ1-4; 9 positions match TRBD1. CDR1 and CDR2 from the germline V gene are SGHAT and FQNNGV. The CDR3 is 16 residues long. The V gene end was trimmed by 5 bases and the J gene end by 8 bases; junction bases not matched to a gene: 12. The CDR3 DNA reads TGTGCCAGCAGCCTTAGATTGGGACAGGGAAGGGAAAAACTGTTTTTT. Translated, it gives CASSLRLGQGREKLFF.

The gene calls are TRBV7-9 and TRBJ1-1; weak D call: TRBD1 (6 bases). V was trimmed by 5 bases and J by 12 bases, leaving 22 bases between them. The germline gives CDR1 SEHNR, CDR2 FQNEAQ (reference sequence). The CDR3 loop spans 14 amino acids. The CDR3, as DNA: TGTGCCAGCAGCCAGTCGGGGGGCGCGGAGAAGTCTTTCTTT. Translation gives CASSQSGGAEKSFF.

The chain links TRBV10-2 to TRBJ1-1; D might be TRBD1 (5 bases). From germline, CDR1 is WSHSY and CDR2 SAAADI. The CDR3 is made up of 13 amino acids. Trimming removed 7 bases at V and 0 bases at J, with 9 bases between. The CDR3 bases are TGCGCCAGCATGGACATTATGAACACTGAAGCTTTCTTT. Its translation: CASMDIMNTEAFF.

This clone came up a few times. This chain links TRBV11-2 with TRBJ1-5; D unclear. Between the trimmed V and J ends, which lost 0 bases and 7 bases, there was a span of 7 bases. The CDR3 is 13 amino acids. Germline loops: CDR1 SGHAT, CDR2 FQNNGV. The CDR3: CASSLDPGQPQHF. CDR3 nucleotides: TGTGCCAGCAGCTTAGATCCAGGCCAGCCCCAGCATTTT.

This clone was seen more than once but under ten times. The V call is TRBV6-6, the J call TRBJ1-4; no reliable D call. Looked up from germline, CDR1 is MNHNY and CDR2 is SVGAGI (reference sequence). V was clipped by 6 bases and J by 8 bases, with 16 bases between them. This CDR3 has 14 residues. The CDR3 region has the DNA TGTGCCAGCAGACGATCACCCGAGGAGGAAAAACTGTTTTTT. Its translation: CASRRSPEEEKLFF.

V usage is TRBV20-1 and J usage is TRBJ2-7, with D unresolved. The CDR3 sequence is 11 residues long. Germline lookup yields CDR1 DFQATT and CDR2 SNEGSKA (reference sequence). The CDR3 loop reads CSPTVVYEQYF. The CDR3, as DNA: TGCAGCCCGACTGTGGTCTACGAGCAGTACTTC.

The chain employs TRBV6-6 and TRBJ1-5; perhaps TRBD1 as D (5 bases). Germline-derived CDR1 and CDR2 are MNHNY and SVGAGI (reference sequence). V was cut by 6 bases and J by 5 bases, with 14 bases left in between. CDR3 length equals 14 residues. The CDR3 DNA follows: TGTGCCAGCAGACCTACCCAGGGCGATCAGCCCCAGCATTTT. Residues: CASRPTQGDQPQHF.

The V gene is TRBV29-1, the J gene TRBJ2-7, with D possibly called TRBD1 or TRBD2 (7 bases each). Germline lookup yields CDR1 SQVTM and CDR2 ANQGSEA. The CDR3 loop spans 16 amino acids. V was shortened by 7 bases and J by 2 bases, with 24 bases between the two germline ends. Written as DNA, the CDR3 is TGCAGCGCCAGGGGGAGGGGGAAAACGGAGACCTACGAGCAGTACTTC. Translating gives CSARGRGKTETYEQYF.

For the CDR3, the DNA is TGTGCCAGCGGGGAGTCTGGGGTGAACATTCAGTACTTC. Protein: CASGESGVNIQYF. The chain has TRBV6-1 and TRBJ2-4; the D gene is possibly TRBD2 (5 bases). CDR1 is MNHNS and CDR2 is SASEGT in the germline V gene. V was cut by 8 bases and J by 7 bases, with 15 bases left in between. The CDR3 contains 13 residues.

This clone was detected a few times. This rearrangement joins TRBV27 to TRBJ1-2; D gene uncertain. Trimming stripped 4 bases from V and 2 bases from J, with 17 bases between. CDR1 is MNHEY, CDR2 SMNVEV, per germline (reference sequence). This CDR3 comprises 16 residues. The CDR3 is CASSSIPLGPNYGYTF. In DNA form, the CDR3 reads TGTGCCAGCAGTTCGATCCCGCTGGGCCCAAACTATGGCTACACCTTC.

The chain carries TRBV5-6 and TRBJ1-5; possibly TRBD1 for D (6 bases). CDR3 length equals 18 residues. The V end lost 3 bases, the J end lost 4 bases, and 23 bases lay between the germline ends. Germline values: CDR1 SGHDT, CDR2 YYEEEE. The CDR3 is CASSSSGAVPWGNQPQHF. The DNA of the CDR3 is TGTGCCAGCAGCTCTTCGGGGGCAGTCCCCTGGGGTAATCAGCCCCAGCATTTT.

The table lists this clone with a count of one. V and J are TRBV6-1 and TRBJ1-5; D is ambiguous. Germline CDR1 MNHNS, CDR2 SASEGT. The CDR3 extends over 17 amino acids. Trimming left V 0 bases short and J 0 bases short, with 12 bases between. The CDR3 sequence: CASSEASPGGSNQPQHF. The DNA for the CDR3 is TGTGCCAGCAGTGAAGCCTCACCCGGAGGTAGCAATCAGCCCCAGCATTTT.